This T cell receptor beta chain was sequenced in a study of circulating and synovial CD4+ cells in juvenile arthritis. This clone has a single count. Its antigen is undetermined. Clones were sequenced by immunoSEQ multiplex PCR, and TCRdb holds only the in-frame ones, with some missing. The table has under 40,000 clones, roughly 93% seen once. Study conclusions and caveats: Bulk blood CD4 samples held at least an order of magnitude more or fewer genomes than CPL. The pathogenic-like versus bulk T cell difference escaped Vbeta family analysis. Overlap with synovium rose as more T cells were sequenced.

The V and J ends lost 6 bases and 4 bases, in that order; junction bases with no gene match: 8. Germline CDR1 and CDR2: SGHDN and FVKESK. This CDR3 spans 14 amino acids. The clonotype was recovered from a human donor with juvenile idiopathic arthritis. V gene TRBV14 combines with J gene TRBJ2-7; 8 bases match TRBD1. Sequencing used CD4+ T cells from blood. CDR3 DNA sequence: TGTGCCAGCAGTCCGACAGGGGTGGGTTACGAGCAGTACTTC. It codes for CASSPTGVGYEQYF. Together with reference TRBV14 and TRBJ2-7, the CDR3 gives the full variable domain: EAGVTQFPSHSVIEKGQTVTLRCDPISGHDNLYWYRRVMGKEIKFLLHFVKESKQDESGMPNNRFLAERTGGTYSTLKVQPAELEDSGVYFCASSPTGVGYEQYFGPGTRLTVT.